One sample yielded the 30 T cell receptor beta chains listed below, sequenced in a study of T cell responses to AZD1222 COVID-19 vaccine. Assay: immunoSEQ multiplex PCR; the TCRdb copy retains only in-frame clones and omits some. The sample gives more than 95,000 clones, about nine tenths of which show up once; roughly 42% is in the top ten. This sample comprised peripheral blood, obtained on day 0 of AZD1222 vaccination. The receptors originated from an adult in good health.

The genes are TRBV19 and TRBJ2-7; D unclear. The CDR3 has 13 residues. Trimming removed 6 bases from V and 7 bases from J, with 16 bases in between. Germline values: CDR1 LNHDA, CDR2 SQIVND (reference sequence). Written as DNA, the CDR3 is TGTGCCAGTAGCCAGCAGTTCCTGACGGAGCAGTACTTC. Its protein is CASSQQFLTEQYF.

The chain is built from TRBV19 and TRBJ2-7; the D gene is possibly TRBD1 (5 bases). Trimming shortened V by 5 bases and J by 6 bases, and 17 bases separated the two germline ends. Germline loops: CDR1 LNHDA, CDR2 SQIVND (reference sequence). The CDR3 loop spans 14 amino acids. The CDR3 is CASSPRTGPGEQYF. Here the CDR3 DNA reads TGTGCCAGTAGTCCACGAACAGGTCCTGGCGAGCAGTACTTC.

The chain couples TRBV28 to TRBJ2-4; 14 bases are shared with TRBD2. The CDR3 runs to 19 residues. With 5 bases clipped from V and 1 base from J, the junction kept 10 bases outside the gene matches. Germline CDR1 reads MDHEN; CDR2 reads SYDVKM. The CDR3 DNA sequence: TGTGCCAGCAGTATAACCGGGACTAGCGGGAGTCGGGCCAAAAACATTCAGTACTTC. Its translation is CASSITGTSGSRAKNIQYF.

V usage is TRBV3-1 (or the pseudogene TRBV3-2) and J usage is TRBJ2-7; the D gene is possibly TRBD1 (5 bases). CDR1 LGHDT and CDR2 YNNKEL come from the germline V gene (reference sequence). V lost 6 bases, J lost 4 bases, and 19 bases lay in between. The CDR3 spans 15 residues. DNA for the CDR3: TGTGCCAGCAGTCACTTTACAGGTCTGTCATACGAGCAGTACTTC. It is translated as CASSHFTGLSYEQYF.

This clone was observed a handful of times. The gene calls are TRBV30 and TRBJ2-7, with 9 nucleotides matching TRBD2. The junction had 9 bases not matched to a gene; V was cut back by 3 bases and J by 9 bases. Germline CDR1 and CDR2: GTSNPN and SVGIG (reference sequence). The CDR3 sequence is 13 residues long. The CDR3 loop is CAWRKASGKRQYF. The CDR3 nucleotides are TGTGCCTGGAGAAAGGCTAGCGGGAAAAGGCAGTACTTC.

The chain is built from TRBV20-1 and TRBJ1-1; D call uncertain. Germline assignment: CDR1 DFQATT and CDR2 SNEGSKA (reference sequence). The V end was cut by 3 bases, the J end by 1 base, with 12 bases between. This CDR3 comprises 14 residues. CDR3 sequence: CSASYLYGNTEAFF. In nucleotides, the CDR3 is TGCAGTGCTAGTTATTTGTACGGGAACACTGAAGCTTTCTTT.

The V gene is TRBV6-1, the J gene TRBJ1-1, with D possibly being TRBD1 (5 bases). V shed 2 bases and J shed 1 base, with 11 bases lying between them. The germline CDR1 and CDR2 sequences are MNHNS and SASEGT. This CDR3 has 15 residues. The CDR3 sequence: CASSELVTGNTEAFF. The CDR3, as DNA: TGTGCCAGCAGTGAATTGGTAACAGGGAACACTGAAGCTTTCTTT.

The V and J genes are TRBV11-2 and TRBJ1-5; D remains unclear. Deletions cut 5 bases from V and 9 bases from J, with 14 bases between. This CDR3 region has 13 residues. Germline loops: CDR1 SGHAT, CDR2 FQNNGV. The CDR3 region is CASSPTLAGPQHF. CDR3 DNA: TGTGCCAGCAGCCCCACCTTGGCTGGGCCCCAGCATTTT.

DNA of the CDR3: TGTGCCAGCAGCCCACAGGGGGCTCGTGCAGATACGCAGTATTTT. As protein: CASSPQGARADTQYF. The V gene is TRBV7-4, the J gene TRBJ2-3; 9 nucleotides match TRBD1. The CDR3 sequence is 15 residues long. CDR1 and CDR2 from the germline V gene are SGHVT and SQSDAQ. Trimming took 5 bases from V and 4 from J; bases not matched to a gene: 7.

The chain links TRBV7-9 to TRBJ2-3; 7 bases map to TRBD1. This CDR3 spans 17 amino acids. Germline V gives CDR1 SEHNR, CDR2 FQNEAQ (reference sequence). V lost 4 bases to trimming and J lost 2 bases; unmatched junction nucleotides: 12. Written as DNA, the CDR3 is TGTGCCAGCAGCTCCTCCCGGGACAGATCATACACAGATACGCAGTATTTT. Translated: CASSSSRDRSYTDTQYF.

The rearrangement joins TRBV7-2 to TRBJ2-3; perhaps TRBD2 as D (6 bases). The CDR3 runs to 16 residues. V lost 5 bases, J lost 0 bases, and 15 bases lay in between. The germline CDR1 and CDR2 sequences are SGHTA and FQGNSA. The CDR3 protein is CASSPRGSGSTDTQYF. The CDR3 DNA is TGTGCCAGCAGCCCCCGCGGTAGCGGTAGCACAGATACGCAGTATTTT. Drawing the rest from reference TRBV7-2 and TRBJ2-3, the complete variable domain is GAGVSQSPSNKVTEKGKDVELRCDPISGHTALYWYRQSLGQGLEFLIYFQGNSAPDKSGLPSDRFSAERTGGSVSTLTIQRTQQEDSAVYLCASSPRGSGSTDTQYFGPGTRLTVL.

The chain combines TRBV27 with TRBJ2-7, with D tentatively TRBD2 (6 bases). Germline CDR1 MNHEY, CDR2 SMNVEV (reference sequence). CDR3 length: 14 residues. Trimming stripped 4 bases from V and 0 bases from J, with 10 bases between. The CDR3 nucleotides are TGTGCCAGCAGTTGGGGGAGGACCTCCTACGAGCAGTACTTC. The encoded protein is CASSWGRTSYEQYF.

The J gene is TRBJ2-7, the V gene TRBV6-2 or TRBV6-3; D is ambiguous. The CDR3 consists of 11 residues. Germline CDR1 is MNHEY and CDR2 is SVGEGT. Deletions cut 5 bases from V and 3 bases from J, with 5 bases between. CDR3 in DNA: TGTGCCAGCAGTGCACACTACGAGCAGTACTTC. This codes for CASSAHYEQYF.

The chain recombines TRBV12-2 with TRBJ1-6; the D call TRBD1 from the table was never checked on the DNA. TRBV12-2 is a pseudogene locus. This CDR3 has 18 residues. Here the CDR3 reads CASRYPRTGHHEDSPLHF. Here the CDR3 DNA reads TGTGCAAGTCGCTACCCCAGGACAGGGCACCACGAGGACTCACCCCTCCACTTT.

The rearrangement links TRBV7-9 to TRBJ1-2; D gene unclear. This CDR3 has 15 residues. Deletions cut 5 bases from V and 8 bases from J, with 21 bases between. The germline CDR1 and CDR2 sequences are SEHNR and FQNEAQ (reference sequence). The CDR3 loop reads CASSPDGVRVGGYTF. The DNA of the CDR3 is TGTGCCAGCAGCCCGGACGGGGTAAGGGTGGGAGGCTACACCTTC. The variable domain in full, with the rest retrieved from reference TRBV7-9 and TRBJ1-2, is DTGVSQNPRHKITKRGQNVTFRCDPISEHNRLYWYRQTLGQGPEFLTYFQNEAQLEKSRLLSDRFSAERPKGSFSTLEIQRTEQGDSAMYLCASSPDGVRVGGYTFGSGTRLTVV.

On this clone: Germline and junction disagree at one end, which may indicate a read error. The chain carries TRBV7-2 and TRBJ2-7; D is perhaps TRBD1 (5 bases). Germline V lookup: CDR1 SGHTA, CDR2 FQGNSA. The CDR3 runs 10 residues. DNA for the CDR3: TGTGCCAGCAGCACTTCAGGACATCGCTTC. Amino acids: CASSTSGHRF. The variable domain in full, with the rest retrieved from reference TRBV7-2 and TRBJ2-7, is GAGVSQSPSNKVTEKGKDVELRCDPISGHTALYWYRQSLGQGLEFLIYFQGNSAPDKSGLPSDRFSAERTGGSVSTLTIQRTQQEDSAVYLCASSTSGHRFGPGTRLTVT.

The CDR3 reads CASSLEAGAGGNTIYF. Here the CDR3 DNA reads TGTGCCAGCAGCTTAGAGGCGGGGGCAGGTGGAAACACCATATATTTT. The chain carries TRBV7-9 and TRBJ1-3, with D perhaps matching TRBD1 (6 bases). This CDR3 is built from 16 residues. V was pared by 1 base and J by 3 bases, with 13 bases between. In germline, CDR1 is SEHNR, CDR2 FQNEAQ (reference sequence).

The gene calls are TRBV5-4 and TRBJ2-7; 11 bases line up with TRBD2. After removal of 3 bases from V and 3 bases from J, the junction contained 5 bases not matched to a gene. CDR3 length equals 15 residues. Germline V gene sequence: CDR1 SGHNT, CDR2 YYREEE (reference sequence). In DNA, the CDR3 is TGTGCCAGCAGCTCCGGACTAGCGGGCCGCTACGAGCAGTACTTC. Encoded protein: CASSSGLAGRYEQYF.

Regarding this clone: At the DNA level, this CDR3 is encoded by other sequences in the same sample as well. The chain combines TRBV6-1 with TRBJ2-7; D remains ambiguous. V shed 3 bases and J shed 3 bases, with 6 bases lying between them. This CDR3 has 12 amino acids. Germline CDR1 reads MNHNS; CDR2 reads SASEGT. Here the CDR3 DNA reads TGTGCCAGCAGTGACCTGCTCTACGAGCAGTACTTC. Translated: CASSDLLYEQYF.

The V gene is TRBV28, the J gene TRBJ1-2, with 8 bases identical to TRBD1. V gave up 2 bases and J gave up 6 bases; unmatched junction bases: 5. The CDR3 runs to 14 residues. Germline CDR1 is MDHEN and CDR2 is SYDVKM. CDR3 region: CASSLRDRGNGYTF. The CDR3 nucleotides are TGTGCCAGCAGTTTAAGAGACAGGGGCAATGGCTACACCTTC.

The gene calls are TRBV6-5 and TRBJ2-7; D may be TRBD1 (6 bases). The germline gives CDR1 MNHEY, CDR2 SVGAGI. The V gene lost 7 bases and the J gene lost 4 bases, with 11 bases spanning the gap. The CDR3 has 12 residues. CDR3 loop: CASIAQGYEQYF. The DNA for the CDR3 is TGTGCCAGCATCGCACAGGGTTACGAGCAGTACTTC.

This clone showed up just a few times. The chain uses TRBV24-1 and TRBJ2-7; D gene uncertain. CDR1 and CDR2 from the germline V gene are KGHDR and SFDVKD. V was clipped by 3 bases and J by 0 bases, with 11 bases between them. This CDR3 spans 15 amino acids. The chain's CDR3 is CATSDTLRPSYEQYF. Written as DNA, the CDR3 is TGTGCCACCAGTGATACCTTACGCCCCTCCTACGAGCAGTACTTC.

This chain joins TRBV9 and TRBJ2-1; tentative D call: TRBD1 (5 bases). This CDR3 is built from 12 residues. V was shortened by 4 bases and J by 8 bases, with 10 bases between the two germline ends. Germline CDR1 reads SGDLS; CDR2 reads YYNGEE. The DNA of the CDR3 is TGTGCCAGCAGCCGATTAGGGGATGAGCAGTTCTTC. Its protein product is CASSRLGDEQFF.

In DNA form, the CDR3 reads TGTGCCAGCAGCCTCCTTTTGGGACAGGGTCTACGGAATGGCTACACCTTC. The encoded protein is CASSLLLGQGLRNGYTF. The genes are TRBV7-9 and TRBJ1-2, with 9 positions matching TRBD1. The CDR3 extends over 17 amino acids. The junction had 16 bases not matched to a gene; V was cut back by 5 bases and J by 6 bases. CDR1 is SEHNR, CDR2 FQNEAQ, per germline (reference sequence).

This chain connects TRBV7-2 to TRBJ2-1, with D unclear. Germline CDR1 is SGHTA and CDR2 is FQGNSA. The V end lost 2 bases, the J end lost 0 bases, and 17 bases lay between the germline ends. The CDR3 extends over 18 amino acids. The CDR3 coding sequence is TGTGCCAGCAGCTTACGGCGTCCGGACGCGGACTCCTACAATGAGCAGTTCTTC. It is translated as CASSLRRPDADSYNEQFF.

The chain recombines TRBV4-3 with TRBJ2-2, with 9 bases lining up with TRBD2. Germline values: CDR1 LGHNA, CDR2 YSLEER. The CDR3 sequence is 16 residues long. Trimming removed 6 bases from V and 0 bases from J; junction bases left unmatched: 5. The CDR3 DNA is TGCGCCAGCAGTATCCTAGCGGGACCGAACACCGGGGAGCTGTTTTTT. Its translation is CASSILAGPNTGELFF.

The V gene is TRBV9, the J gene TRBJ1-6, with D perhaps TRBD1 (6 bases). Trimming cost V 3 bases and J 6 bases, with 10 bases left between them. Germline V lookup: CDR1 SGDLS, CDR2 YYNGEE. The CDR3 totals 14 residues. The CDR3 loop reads CASSGQVSNSPLHF. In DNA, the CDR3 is TGTGCCAGCAGCGGACAGGTATCTAATTCACCCCTCCACTTT.

In DNA, the CDR3 is TGTGCCAGCAGCCGGACTAGCGGAAACACCGGGGAGCTGTTTTTT. It encodes CASSRTSGNTGELFF. V and J are TRBV7-6 and TRBJ2-2; 10 nucleotides match TRBD2. V lost 5 bases to trimming and J lost 2 bases; unmatched junction nucleotides: 2. The CDR3 loop spans 15 amino acids. The germline gives CDR1 SGHVS, CDR2 FNYEAQ.

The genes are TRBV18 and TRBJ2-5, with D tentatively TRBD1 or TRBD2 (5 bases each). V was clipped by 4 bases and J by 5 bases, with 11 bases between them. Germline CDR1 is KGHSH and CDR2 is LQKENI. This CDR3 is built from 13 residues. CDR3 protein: CASSRSREETQYF. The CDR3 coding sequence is TGTGCCAGCTCACGGAGCAGGGAGGAGACCCAGTACTTC. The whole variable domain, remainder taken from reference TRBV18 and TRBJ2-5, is NAGVMQNPRHLVRRRGQEARLRCSPMKGHSHVYWYRQLPEEGLKFMVYLQKENIIDESGMPKERFSAEFPKEGPSILRIQQVVRGDSAAYFCASSRSREETQYFGPGTRLLVL.

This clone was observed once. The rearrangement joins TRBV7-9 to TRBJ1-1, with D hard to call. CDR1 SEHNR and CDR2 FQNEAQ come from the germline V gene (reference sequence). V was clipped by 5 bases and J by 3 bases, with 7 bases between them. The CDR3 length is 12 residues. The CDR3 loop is CASSRVDTEAFF. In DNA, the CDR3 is TGTGCCAGCAGCCGGGTGGACACTGAAGCTTTCTTT.